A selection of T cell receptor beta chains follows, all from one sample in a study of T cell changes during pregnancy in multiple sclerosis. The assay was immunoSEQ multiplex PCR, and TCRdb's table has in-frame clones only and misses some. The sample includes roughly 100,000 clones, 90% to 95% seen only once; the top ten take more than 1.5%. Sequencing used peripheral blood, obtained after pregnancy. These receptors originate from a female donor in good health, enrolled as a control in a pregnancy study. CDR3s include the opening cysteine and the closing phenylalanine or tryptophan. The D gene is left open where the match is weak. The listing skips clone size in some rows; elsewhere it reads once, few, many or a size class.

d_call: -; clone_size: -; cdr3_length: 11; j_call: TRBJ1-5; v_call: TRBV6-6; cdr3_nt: TGTGCCAGCAGCACAGAGCAGCCCCAGCATTTT; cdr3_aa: CASSTEQPQHF
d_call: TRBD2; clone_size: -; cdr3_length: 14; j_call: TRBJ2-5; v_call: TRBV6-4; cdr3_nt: TGTGCTAGCAGTGAAAGGACTAGGCGAGAGACCCAGTACTTC; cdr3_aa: CASSERTRRETQYF
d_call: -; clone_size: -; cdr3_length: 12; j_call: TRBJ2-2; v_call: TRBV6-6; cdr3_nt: TGTGCCAGCAGCTCTCTACCCGGGGAGCTGTTTTTT; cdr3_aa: CASSSLPGELFF
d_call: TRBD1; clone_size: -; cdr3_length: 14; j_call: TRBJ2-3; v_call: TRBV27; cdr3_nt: TGTGCCAGCAGAAAGGGACAGGGGGCTAATACGCAGTATTTT; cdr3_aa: CASRKGQGANTQYF
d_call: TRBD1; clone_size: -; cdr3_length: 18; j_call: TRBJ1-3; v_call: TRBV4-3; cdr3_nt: TGCGCCAGCAGCCAAGATGGAGGGGGCAGTCGGGCCGGAAACACCATATATTTT; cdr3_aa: CASSQDGGGSRAGNTIYF
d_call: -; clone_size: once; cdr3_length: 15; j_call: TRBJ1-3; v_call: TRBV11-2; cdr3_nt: TGTGCCAGCAGCACTCCGACAGTCTCTGGAAACACCATATATTTT; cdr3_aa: CASSTPTVSGNTIYF
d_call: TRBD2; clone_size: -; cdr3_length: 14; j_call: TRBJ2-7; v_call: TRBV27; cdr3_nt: TGTGCCAGCAGTCCCGGGACTAACTATAACGAGCAGTACTTC; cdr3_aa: CASSPGTNYNEQYF
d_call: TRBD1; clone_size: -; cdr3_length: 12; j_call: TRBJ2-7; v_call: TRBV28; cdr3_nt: TGTGCCAGCAGCTTGGGACAGCGCGAGCAGTACTTC; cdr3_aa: CASSLGQREQYF
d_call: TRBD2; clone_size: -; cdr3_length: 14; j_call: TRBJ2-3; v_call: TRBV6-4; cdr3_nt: TGTGCCAGCAGCTTTAGCGGGGGCACAGATACGCAGTATTTT; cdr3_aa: CASSFSGGTDTQYF
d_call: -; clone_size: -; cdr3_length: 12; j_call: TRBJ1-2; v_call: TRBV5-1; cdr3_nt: TGCGCCAGCAGCGTTGGAGGAGAGGGCTACACCTTC; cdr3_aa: CASSVGGEGYTF
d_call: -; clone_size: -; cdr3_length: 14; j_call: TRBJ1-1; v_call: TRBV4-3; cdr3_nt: TGCGCCAGCAGCCAAGGGGGGGGCGGCACTGAAGCTTTCTTT; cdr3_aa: CASSQGGGGTEAFF
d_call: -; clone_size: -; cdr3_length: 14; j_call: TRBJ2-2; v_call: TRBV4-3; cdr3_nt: TGCGCCAGCAGCCTGGACACAAACACCGGGGAGCTGTTTTTT; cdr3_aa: CASSLDTNTGELFF
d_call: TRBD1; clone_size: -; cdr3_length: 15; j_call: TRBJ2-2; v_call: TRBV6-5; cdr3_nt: TGTGCCAGCAGCCCCTCGGACAGGGTCACCGGGGAGCTGTTTTTT; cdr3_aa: CASSPSDRVTGELFF
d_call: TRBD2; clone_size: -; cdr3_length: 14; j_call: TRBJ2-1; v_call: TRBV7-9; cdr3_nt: TGTGCCAGCAGCTTGGGGCTAGCGGGGGGTGAGCAGTTCTTC; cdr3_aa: CASSLGLAGGEQFF
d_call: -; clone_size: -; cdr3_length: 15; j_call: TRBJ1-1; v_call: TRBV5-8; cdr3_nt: TGTGCCAGCAGCTACTCCACCGACAGGAACACTGAAGCTTTCTTT; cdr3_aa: CASSYSTDRNTEAFF
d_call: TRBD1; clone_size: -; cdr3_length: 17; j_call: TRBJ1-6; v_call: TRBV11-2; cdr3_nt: TGTGCCAGCAGCCCGAGGACAGGGCGCAATCCACAATCACCCCTCCACTTT; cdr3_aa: CASSPRTGRNPQSPLHF
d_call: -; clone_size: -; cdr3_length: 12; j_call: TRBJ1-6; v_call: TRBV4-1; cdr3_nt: TGTGCCAGCAGCCAAGAGCGGTCACCCCTCCACTTT; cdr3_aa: CASSQERSPLHF
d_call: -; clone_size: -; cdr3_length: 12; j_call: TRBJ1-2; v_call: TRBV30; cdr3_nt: TGTGCCTGGAGTAGGCAGGGTGGTGGCTACACCTTC; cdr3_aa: CAWSRQGGGYTF
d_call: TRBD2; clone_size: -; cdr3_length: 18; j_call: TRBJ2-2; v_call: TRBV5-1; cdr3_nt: TGCGCCAGCAGCTTGAACCGTCAGCGGGGGGCCGGCACCGGGGAGCTGTTTTTT; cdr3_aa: CASSLNRQRGAGTGELFF
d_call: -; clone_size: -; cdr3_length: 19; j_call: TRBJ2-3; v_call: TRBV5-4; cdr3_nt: TGTGCCAGCAGCTCCCTTTGGGGGAGGGACACGTCGCACACAGATACGCAGTATTTT; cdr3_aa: CASSSLWGRDTSHTDTQYF
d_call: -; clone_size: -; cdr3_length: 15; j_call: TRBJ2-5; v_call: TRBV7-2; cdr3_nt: TGTGCCAGCAGCGGGGTGGGCAGGGCTCAAGAGACCCAGTACTTC; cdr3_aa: CASSGVGRAQETQYF
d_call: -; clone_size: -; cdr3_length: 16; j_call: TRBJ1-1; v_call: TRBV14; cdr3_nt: TGTGCCAGCAGCCAAGATTTTCGACAAAAGAACACTGAAGCTTTCTTT; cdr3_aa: CASSQDFRQKNTEAFF
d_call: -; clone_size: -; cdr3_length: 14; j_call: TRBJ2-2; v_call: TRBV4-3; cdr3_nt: TGCGCCAGCAGCCCGATGAGGTCGGCCGGGGAGCTGTTTTTT; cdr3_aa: CASSPMRSAGELFF
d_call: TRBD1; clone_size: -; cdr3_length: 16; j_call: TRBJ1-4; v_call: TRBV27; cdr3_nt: TGTGCCAGCAGTTTATCCCAAGACAGGGGAGGAGAAAAACTGTTTTTT; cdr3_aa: CASSLSQDRGGEKLFF
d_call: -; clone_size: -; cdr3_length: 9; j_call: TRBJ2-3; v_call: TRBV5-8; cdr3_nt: TGTGCCGGGGACTCTACGCAGTATTTT; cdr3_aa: CAGDSTQYF
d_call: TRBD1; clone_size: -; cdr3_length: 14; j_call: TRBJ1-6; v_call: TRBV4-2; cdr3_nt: TGTGCCAGCAGCCAGGACAGGGGCGACTCACCCCTCCACTTT; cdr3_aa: CASSQDRGDSPLHF
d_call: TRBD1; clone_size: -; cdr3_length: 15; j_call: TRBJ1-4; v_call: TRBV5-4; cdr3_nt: TGTGCCAGCAGCTCACCGGGACAGTCCAATGAAAAACTGTTTTTT; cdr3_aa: CASSSPGQSNEKLFF
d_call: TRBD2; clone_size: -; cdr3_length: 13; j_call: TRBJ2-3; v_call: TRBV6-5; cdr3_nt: TGTGCCAGCAAGGAGGGACTAGCAGATACGCAGTATTTT; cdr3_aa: CASKEGLADTQYF
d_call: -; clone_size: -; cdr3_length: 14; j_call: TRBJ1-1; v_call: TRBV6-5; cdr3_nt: TGTGCCAGCAGCCGGACAGAGATGAACACTGAAGCTTTCTTT; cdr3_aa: CASSRTEMNTEAFF
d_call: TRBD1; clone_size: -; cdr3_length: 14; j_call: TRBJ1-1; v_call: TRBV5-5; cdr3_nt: TGTGCCAGCAGCTTGGGACAGGGGGTCACTGAAGCTTTCTTT; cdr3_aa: CASSLGQGVTEAFF
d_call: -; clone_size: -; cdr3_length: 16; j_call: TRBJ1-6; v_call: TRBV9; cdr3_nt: TGTGCCAGCAGCGTATCGTTCAGGGCCTATAATTCACCCCTCCACTTT; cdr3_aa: CASSVSFRAYNSPLHF
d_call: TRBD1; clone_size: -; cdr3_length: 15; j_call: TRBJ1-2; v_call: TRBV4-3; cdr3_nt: TGCGCCAGCAGCCAAGACCCAGGGACAGGGGATGGCTACACCTTC; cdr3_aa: CASSQDPGTGDGYTF
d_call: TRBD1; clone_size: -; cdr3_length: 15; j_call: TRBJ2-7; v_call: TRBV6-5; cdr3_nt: TGTGCCAGCAGACGGACAGGGGAGAACTCCTACGAGCAGTACTTC; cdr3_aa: CASRRTGENSYEQYF
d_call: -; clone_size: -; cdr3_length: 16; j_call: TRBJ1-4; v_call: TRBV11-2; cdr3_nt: TGTGCCAGCAGCCCCGGGAGGTCCGGAGTAGGTGAAAAACTGTTTTTT; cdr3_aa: CASSPGRSGVGEKLFF
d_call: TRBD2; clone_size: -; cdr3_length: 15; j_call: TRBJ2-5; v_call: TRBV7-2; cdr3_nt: TGTGCCAGCAGCTTGGGGGCGGGGGGTCGGGAGACCCAGTACTTC; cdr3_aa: CASSLGAGGRETQYF
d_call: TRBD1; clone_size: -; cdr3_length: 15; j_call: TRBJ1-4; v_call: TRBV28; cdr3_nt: TGTGCCAGCAGTTTTGGGGGACAGGCTAATGAAAAACTGTTTTTT; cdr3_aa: CASSFGGQANEKLFF
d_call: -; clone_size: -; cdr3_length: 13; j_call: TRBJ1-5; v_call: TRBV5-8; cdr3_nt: TGTGCCAGCAGCTTGGGGGAGGATCAGCCCCAGCATTTT; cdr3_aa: CASSLGEDQPQHF
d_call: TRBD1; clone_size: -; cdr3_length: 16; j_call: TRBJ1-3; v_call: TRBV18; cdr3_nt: TGTGCCAGCTCACCGATAGACAGGGTCTCTGGAAACACCATATATTTT; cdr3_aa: CASSPIDRVSGNTIYF